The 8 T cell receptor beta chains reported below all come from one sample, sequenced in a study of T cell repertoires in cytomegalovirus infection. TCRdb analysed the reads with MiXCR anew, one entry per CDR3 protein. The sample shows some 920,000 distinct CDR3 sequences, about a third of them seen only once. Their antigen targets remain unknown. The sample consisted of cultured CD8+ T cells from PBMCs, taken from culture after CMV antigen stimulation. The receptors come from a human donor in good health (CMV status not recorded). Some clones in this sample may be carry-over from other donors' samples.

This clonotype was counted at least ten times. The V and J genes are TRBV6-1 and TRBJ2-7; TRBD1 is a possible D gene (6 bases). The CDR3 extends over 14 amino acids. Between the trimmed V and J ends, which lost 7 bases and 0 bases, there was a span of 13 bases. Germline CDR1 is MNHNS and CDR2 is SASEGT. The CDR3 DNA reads TGTGCCAGCAACCGACAGGCTCGCTCCTACGAGCAGTACGTC. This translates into CASNRQARSYEQYV.

The CDR3 sequence: CASSYGELSNQPQHF. DNA of the CDR3: TGTGCCAGCAGTTACGGGGAGCTTAGCAATCAGCCCCAGCATTTT. This chain connects TRBV6-6 to TRBJ1-5, with D uncertain. V shed 2 bases and J shed 0 bases, with 8 bases lying between them. Germline loops: CDR1 MNHNY, CDR2 SVGAGI (reference sequence). The CDR3 sequence is 15 residues long.

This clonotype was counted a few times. CDR3 protein: CASSDPPGGENTEAFF. The CDR3 coding sequence is TGTGCCAGCAGCGATCCCCCCGGAGGGGAGAACACTGAAGCTTTCTTT. The gene calls are TRBV27 and TRBJ1-1; D might be TRBD1 (5 bases). CDR3 size: 16 residues. Trimming removed 6 bases from V and 1 base from J, with 18 bases in between. CDR1 and CDR2 from the germline V gene are MNHEY and SMNVEV (reference sequence).

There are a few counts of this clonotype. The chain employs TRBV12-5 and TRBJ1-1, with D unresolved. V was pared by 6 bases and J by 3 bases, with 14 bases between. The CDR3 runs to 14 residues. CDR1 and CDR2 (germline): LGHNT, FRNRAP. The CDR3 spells CASGAPSGDTEAFF. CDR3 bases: TGTGCTAGTGGGGCGCCTTCCGGAGACACTGAAGCTTTCTTT.

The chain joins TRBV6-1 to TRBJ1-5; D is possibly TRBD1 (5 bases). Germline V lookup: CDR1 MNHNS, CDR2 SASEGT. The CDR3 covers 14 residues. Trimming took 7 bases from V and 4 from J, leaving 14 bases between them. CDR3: CASIDGGRNQPQHF. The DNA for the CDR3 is TGTGCCAGCATCGATGGGGGAAGAAATCAGCCCCAGCATTTT.

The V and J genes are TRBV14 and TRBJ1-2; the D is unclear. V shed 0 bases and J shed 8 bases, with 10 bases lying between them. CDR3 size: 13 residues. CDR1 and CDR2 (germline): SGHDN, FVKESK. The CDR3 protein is CASSQDKEGGYTF. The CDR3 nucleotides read TGTGCCAGCAGCCAAGATAAAGAGGGCGGCTACACCTTC. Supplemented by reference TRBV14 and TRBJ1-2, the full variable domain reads EAGVTQFPSHSVIEKGQTVTLRCDPISGHDNLYWYRRVMGKEIKFLLHFVKESKQDESGMPNNRFLAERTGGTYSTLKVQPAELEDSGVYFCASSQDKEGGYTFGSGTRLTVV.

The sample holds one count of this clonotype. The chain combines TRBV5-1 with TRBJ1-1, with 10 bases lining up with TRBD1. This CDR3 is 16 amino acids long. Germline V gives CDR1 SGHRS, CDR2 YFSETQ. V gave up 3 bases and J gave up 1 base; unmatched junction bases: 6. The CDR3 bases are TGCGCCAGCAGCTCGAGGGGACAGGGGACGAACACTGAAGCTTTCTTT. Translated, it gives CASSSRGQGTNTEAFF.

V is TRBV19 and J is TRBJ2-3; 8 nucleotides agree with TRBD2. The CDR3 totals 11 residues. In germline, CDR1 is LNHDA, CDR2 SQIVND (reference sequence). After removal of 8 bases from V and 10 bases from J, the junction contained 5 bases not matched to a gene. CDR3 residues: CASGLGGAQYF. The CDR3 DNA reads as TGTGCCAGTGGGCTCGGGGGGGCGCAGTATTTT.